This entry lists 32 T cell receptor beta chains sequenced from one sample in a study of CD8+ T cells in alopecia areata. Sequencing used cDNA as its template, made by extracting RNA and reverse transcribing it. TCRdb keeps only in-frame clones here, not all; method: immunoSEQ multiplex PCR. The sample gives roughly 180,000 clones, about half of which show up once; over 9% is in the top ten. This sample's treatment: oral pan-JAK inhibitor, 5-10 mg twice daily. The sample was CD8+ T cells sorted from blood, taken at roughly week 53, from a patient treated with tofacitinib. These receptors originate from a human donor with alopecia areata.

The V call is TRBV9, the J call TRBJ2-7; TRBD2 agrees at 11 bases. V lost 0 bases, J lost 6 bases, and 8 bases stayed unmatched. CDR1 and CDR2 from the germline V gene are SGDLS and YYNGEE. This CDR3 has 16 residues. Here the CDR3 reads CASSVGNSGGALEQYF. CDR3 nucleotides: TGTGCCAGCAGCGTAGGGAATAGCGGGGGGGCCCTCGAGCAGTACTTC.

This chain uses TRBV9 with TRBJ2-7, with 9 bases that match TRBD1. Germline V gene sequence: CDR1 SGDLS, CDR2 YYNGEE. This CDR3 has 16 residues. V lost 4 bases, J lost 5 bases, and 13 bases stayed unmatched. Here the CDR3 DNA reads TGTGCCAGCAGCCCTCGAGGGGGGACAGGGTCGCACGAGCAGTACTTC. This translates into CASSPRGGTGSHEQYF.

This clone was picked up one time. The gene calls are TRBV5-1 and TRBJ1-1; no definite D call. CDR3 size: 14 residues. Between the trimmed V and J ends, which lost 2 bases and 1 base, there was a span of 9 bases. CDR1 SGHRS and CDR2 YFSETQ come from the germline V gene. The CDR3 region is CASSLGRENTEAFF. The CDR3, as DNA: TGCGCCAGCAGCTTAGGACGGGAGAACACTGAAGCTTTCTTT.

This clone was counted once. DNA for the CDR3: TGTGCCAGCAGCCCAGGGACAGGGGTCAATCAGCCCCAGCATTTT. Amino acids: CASSPGTGVNQPQHF. This chain uses TRBV11-2 with TRBJ1-5; 10 nucleotides agree with TRBD1. CDR3 length: 15 amino acids. The trim removed 5 bases at V and 3 bases at J, leaving 4 bases unmatched. Germline V gives CDR1 SGHAT, CDR2 FQNNGV.

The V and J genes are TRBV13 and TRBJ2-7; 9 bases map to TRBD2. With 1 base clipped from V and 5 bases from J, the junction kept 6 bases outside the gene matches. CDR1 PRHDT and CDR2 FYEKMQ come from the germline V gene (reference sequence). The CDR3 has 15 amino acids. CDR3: CASSLAGGGAHEQYF. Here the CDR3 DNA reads TGTGCCAGCAGCTTAGCAGGCGGGGGGGCCCACGAGCAGTACTTC.

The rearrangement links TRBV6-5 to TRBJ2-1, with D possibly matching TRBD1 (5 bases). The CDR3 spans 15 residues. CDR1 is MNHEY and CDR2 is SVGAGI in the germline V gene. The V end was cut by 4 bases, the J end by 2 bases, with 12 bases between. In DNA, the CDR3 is TGTGCCAGCAGTTTCGCCTTGGGGCCCTACAATGAGCAGTTCTTC. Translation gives CASSFALGPYNEQFF.

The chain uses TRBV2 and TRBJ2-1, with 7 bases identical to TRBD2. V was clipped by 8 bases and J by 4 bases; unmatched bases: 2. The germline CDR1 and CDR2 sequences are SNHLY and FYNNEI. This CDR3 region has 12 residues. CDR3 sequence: CASGGDYNEQFF. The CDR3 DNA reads TGTGCCAGCGGGGGGGATTACAATGAGCAGTTCTTC. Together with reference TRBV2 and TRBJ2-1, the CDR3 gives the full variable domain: EPEVTQTPSHQVTQMGQEVILRCVPISNHLYFYWYRQILGQKVEFLVSFYNNEISEKSEIFDDQFSVERPDGSNFTLKIRSTKLEDSAMYFCASGGDYNEQFFGPGTRLTVL.

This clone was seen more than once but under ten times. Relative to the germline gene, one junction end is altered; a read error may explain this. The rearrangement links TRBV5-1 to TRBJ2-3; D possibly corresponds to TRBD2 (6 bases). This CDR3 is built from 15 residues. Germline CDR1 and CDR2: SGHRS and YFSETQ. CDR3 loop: CASTLGLRGTDTQYF. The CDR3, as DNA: TGCGCCAGCACCTTGGGACTCCGGGGCACAGATACGCAGTATTTT.

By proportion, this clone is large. The CDR3 nucleotides are TGTGCCAGCAGTGAAACTAGCGCTGGGGCCAACGTCCTGACTTTC. Protein product: CASSETSAGANVLTF. The chain recombines TRBV6-1 with TRBJ2-6, with 7 nucleotides matching TRBD2. J was trimmed by 2 bases and V by 2 bases; bases with no gene match: 0. The CDR3 loop spans 15 amino acids. Per the germline V gene, CDR1 is MNHNS and CDR2 is SASEGT.

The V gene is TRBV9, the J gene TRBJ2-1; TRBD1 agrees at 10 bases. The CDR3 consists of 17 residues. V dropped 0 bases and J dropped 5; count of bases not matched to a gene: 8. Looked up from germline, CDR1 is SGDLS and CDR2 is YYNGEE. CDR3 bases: TGTGCCAGCAGCGTAGAGAGGGGCGGGACAGGGGACAATGAGCAGTTCTTC. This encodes CASSVERGGTGDNEQFF.

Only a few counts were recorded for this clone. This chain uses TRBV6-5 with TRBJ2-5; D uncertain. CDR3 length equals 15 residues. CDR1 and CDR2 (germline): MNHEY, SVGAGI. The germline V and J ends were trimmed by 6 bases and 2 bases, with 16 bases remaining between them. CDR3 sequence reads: CASRRGGGGQETQYF. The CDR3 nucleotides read TGTGCCAGCAGACGCGGCGGTGGCGGTCAAGAGACCCAGTACTTC.

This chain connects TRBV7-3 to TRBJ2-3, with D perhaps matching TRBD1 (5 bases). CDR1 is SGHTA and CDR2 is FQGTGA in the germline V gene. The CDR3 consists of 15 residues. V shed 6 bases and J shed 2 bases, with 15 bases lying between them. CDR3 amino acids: CASSSTGLLTDTQYF. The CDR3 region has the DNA TGTGCCAGCAGTTCAACAGGCTTGCTCACAGATACGCAGTATTTT.

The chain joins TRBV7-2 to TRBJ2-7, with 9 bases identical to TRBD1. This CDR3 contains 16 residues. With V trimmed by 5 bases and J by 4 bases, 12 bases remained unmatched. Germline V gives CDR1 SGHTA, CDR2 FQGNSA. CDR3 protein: CASSIRPGQGSYEQYF. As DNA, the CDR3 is TGTGCCAGCAGCATCCGGCCGGGACAGGGTTCGTACGAGCAGTACTTC.

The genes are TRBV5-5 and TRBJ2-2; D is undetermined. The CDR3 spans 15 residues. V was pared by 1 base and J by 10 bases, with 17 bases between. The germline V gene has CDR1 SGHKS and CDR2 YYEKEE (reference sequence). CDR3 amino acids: CASSLFSRPAEELFF. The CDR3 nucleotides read TGTGCCAGCAGCTTGTTTAGCCGCCCCGCAGAGGAGCTGTTTTTT.

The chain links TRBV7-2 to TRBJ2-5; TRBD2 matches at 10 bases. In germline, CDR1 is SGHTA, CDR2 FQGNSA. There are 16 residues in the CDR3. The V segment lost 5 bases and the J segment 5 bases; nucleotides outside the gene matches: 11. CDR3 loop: CASSRGRLAGPETQYF. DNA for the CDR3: TGTGCCAGCAGCCGGGGGCGACTAGCGGGTCCGGAGACCCAGTACTTC.

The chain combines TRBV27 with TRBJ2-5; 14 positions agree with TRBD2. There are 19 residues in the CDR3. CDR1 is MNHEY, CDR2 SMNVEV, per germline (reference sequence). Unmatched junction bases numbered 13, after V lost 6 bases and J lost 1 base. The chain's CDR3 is CASSLNGTSGGDFQETQYF. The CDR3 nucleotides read TGTGCCAGCAGCTTAAATGGGACTAGCGGGGGAGACTTCCAAGAGACCCAGTACTTC.

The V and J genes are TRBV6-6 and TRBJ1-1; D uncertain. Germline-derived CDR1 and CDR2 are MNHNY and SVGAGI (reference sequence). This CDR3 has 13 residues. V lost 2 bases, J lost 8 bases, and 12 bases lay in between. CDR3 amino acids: CASSYPDSGEAFF. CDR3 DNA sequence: TGTGCCAGCAGTTACCCGGATTCTGGGGAAGCTTTCTTT.

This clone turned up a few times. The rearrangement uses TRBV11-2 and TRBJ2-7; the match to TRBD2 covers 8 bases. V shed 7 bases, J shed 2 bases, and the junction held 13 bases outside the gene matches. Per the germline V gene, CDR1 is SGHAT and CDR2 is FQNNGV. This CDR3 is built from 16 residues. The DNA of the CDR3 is TGTGCCAGCACTGAGCGGGGGACGGGGTTTACCTACGAGCAGTACTTC. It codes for CASTERGTGFTYEQYF.

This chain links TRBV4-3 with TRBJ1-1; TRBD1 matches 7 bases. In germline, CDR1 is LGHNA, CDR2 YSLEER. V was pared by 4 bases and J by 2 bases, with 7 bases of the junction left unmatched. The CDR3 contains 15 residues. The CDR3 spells CASSLGQDHNTEAFF. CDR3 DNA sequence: TGCGCCAGCAGCCTCGGACAGGATCATAACACTGAAGCTTTCTTT.

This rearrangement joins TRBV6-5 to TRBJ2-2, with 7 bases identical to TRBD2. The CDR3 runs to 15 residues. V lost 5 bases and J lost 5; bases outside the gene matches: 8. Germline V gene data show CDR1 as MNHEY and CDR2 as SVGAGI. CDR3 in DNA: TGTGCCAGCAGTGGCGCAGGGAGGGTAACCGGGGAGCTGTTTTTT. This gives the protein CASSGAGRVTGELFF.

The CDR3 here is CAISYRDRGGTEAFF. The CDR3 nucleotides read TGTGCCATCAGTTACCGGGACAGGGGTGGAACTGAAGCTTTCTTT. The gene calls are TRBV10-3 and TRBJ1-1; 10 positions match TRBD1. V was clipped by 5 bases and J by 5 bases; unmatched bases: 8. The germline V gene encodes CDR1 ENHRY and CDR2 SYGVKD. The CDR3 loop spans 15 amino acids.

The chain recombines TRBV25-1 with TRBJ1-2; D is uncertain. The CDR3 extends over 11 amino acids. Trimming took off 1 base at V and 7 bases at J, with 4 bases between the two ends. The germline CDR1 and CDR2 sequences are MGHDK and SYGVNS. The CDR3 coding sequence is TGTGCCAGCAGTGAATCGGGTGGCTACACCTTC. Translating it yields CASSESGGYTF.

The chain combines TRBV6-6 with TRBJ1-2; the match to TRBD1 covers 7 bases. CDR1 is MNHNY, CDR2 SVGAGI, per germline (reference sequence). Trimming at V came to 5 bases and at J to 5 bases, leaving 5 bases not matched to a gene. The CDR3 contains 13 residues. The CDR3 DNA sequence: TGTGCCAGCAGTCCATGGACAGGATATGGCTACACCTTC. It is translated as CASSPWTGYGYTF.

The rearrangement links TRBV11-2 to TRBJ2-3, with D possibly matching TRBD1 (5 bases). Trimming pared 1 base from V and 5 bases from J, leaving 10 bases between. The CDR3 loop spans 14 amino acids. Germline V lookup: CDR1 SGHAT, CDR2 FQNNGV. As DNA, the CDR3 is TGTGCCAGCAGCTTAGCTTCCAGGGAAGATACGCAGTATTTT. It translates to CASSLASREDTQYF.

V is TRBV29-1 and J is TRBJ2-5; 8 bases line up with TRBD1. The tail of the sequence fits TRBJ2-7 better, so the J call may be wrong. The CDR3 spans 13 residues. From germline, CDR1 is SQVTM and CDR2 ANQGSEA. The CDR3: CSVEGQAGYEQYF. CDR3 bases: TGCAGCGTTGAGGGACAGGCGGGCTACGAGCAGTACTTC.

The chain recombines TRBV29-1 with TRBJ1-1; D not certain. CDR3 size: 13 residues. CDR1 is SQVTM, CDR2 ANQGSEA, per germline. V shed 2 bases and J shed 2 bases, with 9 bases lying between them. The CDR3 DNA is TGCAGCGTTGAAAGCCTAACTAACACTGAAGCTTTCTTT. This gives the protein CSVESLTNTEAFF.

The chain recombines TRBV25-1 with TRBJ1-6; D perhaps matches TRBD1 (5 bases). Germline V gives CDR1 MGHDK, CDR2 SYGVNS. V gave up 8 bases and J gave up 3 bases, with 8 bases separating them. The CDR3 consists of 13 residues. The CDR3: CASGTVYNSPLHF. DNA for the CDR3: TGTGCCAGCGGGACGGTCTATAATTCACCCCTCCACTTT.

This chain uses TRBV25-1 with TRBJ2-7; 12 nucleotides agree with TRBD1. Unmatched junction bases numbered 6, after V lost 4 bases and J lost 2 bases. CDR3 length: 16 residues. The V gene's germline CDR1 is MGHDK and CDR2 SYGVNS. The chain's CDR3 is CASSGDRGLHAYEQYF. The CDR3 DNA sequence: TGTGCCAGCAGTGGGGACAGGGGGCTTCATGCCTACGAGCAGTACTTC.

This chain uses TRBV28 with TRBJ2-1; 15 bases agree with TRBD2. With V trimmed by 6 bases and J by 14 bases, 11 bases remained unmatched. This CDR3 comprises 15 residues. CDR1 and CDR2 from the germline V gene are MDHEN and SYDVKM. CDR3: CASSQGLAGGPNEFF. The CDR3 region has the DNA TGTGCCAGCAGCCAAGGACTAGCGGGGGGGCCGAATGAGTTCTTC.

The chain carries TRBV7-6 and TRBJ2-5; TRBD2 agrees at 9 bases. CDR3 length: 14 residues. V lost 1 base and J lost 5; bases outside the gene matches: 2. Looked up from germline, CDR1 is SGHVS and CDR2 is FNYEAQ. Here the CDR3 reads CASSLVSGGETQYF. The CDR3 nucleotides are TGTGCCAGCAGCTTAGTTAGCGGGGGCGAGACCCAGTACTTC.

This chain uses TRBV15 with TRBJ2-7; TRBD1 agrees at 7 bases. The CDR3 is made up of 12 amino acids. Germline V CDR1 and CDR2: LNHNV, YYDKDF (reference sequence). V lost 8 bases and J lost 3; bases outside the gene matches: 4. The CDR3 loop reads CATGQDLYEQYF. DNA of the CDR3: TGTGCCACCGGACAGGATCTCTACGAGCAGTACTTC. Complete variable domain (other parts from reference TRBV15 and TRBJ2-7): DAMVIQNPRYQVTQFGKPVTLSCSQTLNHNVMYWYQQKSSQAPKLLFHYYDKDFNNEADTPDNFQSRRPNTSFCFLDIRSPGLGDTAMYLCATGQDLYEQYFGPGTRLTVT.

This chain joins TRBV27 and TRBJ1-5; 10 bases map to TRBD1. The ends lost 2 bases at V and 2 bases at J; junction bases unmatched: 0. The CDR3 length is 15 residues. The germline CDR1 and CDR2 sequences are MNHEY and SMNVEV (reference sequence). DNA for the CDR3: TGTGCCAGCAGTTTAGGGACAGGGGGCAATCAGCCCCAGCATTTT. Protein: CASSLGTGGNQPQHF.